This T cell receptor (beta chain) emerged from a study of blood T cells in healthy people across ages. V lost 4 bases, J lost 8 bases, and 14 bases lay in between. CDR1 and CDR2 from the germline V gene are MNHEY and SVGAGI. The CDR3 runs to 13 residues. A second PCR of 7 to 11 cycles used a sample-barcoded 5' primer and a J-beta primer mix. TCRdb recomputed calls from the 5' RACE reads with MiXCR, one row per CDR3 protein. This sample has over 1.5 million distinct CDR3 sequences, with 49% found just once. Regarding this clonotype: Its antigen is unidentified.

The study's findings and limits: Diversity estimates drawn from one million T cells were deemed underestimates. Versus aged donors, long-lived donors had higher diversity and more naive CD4+ cells.

The TCR originated in a woman aged 40-49 years in good health. Sequenced input: blood. The chain uses TRBV6-5 and TRBJ1-2, with a tentative D call TRBD1 (6 bases). The CDR3 region has the DNA TGTGCCAGCAGTTCCTCGAGGGGGTACGGCTACACCTTC. Its translation is CASSSSRGYGYTF.